This T cell receptor (beta chain) was identified during a study of T-cell reconstitution after alpha-beta-depleted transplantation in children. Construction of the TCRbeta library involved unique molecular identifiers. TCRdb fed the PCR reads into MiXCR, producing one record per CDR3 protein. The sample holds 600,000 or so distinct CDR3 sequences, more than 20% seen once. As regards this clonotype: The antigen is undetermined.

CDR1 MNHNS and CDR2 SASEGT come from the germline V gene. V trimming: 10 bases; J trimming: 3 bases; junction bases outside the gene matches: 8. CDR3 length equals 14 residues. General study points: T cells produced anew were the main source of T-cell counts and diversity one year after transplant. The origin of high day-60 TCRbeta diversity in some patients lay in surviving recipient T cells and thymic progenitors. Expanded graft clones, several hundred of them, were reportedly the source of alpha-beta T cells about two months after transplant.

The starting material was PBMCs, mostly from graft donor cells, obtained 360 days after TCRalphabeta/CD19-depleted stem cell transplant. The chain combines TRBV6-1 with TRBJ1-5, with TRBD1 matching over 8 bases. The source is a boy under two years old who had a stem cell transplant for acute myeloid leukemia, so the T cells may come from the graft donor. CDR3 loop: CAISGTGVNQPQHF. The CDR3 DNA reads as TGTGCCATATCCGGGACAGGAGTCAATCAGCCCCAGCATTTT.